This is a list of T cell receptor beta chains from one sample in a study of CD8+ T cells in alopecia areata. TCRdb keeps only in-frame clones here, not all; method: immunoSEQ multiplex PCR. The sample carries around 100,000 clones, 45% to 65% recorded once. The source was CD4+ T cells sorted from blood, collected at week 24, from a patient treated with tofacitinib. These receptors were obtained from a human donor with alopecia areata. Both conserved end residues are part of each CDR3. A D gene is named only where the DNA matches it firmly. Where a row states a size, it is once, few, many or the class of an expanded clone; other rows omit it.

clone_size | j_call | v_call | d_call | cdr3_aa | cdr3_nt
. | TRBJ1-4 | TRBV6-6 | . | CASISSGRKLFF | TGTGCCAGCATATCCTCAGGGCGAAAACTGTTTTTT
. | TRBJ2-5 | TRBV29-1 | TRBD2 | CSVVRGTSGGHGETQYF | TGCAGCGTTGTTCGGGGGACTAGCGGGGGTCATGGGGAGACCCAGTACTTC
. | TRBJ1-1 | TRBV30 | . | CAWNREKGRTEAFF | TGTGCCTGGAACAGGGAAAAGGGGAGAACTGAAGCTTTCTTT
few | TRBJ2-1 | TRBV10-3 | . | CAIGLLGNEQFF | TGTGCCATCGGCCTTCTCGGCAATGAGCAGTTCTTC
. | TRBJ1-2 | TRBV5-6 | . | CASSLQGTNYGYTF | TGTGCCAGCAGCTTGCAGGGGACAAACTATGGCTACACCTTC
. | TRBJ2-7 | TRBV7-2 | . | CASSPSYQETDEQYF | TGTGCCAGCAGCCCGAGTTACCAGGAAACCGACGAGCAGTACTTC
. | TRBJ1-6 | TRBV6-5 | . | CASSYSNSPLHF | TGTGCCAGCAGTTACAGTAATTCACCCCTCCACTTT
. | TRBJ2-7 | TRBV29-1 | TRBD1 | CSVMTGGLGGVYF | TGCAGCGTGATGACAGGGGGCCTAGGTGGGGTGTACTTC
. | TRBJ1-2 | TRBV5-1 | . | CASSLAGRSGYTF | TGCGCCAGCAGCTTGGCAGGGAGGTCGGGCTACACCTTC
. | TRBJ2-3 | TRBV30 | TRBD2 | CAWSWLADTDTQYF | TGTGCCTGGAGTTGGCTAGCGGACACAGATACGCAGTATTTT
. | TRBJ1-1 | TRBV4-3 | . | CASSLRGNTEAFF | TGCGCCAGCAGCCTCCGAGGGAACACTGAAGCTTTCTTT